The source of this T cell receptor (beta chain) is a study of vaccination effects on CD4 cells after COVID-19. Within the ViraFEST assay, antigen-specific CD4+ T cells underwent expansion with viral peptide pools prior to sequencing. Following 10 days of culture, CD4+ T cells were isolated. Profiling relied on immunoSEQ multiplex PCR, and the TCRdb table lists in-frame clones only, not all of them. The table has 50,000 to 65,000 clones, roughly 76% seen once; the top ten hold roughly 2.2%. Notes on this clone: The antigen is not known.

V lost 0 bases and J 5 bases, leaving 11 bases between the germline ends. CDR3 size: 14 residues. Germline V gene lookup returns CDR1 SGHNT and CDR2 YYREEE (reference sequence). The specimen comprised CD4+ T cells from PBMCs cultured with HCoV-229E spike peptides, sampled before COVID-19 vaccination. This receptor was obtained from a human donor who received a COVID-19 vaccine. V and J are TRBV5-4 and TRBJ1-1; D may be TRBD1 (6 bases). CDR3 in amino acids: CASSLEGGSTEAFF. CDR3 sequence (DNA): TGTGCCAGCAGCTTGGAAGGGGGAAGTACTGAAGCTTTCTTT. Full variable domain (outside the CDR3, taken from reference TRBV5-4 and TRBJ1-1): ETGVTQSPTHLIKTRGQQVTLRCSSQSGHNTVSWYQQALGQGPQFIFQYYREEENGRGNFPPRFSGLQFPNYSSELNVNALELDDSALYLCASSLEGGSTEAFFGQGTRLTVV.